The 30 T cell receptor beta chains below were found in one sample sequenced in a study of blood T cell repertoires in COVID-19. Produced via immunoSEQ multiplex PCR; TCRdb's table is partial and in-frame only. The profile shows about 110,000 clones, roughly 79% of them singletons. The sequenced sample consisted of peripheral blood. All receptors come from an elderly woman with active or convalescent COVID-19.

The V call is TRBV5-1, the J call TRBJ2-1; tentatively, D is TRBD2 (5 bases). V lost 4 bases and J 0 bases, leaving 17 bases between the germline ends. This CDR3 comprises 17 residues. Germline V gene lookup returns CDR1 SGHRS and CDR2 YFSETQ. CDR3 coding DNA: TGCGCCAGCAGCGGAGGACCTGGGAGTGGCTCCTACAATGAGCAGTTCTTC. Residues: CASSGGPGSGSYNEQFF.

The chain combines TRBV4-1 with TRBJ2-7; D uncertain. Germline CDR1 reads MGHRA; CDR2 reads YSYEKL. The CDR3 consists of 13 residues. V lost 0 bases and J 3 bases, leaving 6 bases between the germline ends. The CDR3 is CASSQDPRYEQYF. The CDR3 bases are TGCGCCAGCAGCCAAGATCCCCGCTACGAGCAGTACTTC.

CDR3 nucleotides: TGTGCCAGCAGCTTGAGAGGACAGGACTCTGGAAACACCATATATTTT. Translation gives CASSLRGQDSGNTIYF. The chain is built from TRBV7-8 and TRBJ1-3; TRBD1 agrees at 7 bases. V lost 3 bases, J lost 0 bases, and 5 bases stayed unmatched. Germline assignment: CDR1 SGHVS and CDR2 FQNEAQ. The CDR3 runs to 16 residues.

This chain uses TRBV28 with TRBJ2-7; 8 nucleotides line up with TRBD2. J was trimmed by 5 bases and V by 5 bases; bases with no gene match: 11. Germline V CDR1 and CDR2: MDHEN, SYDVKM. CDR3 size: 15 residues. CDR3 residues: CASSKAGLVGHEQYF. In DNA form, the CDR3 reads TGTGCCAGCAGTAAAGCGGGACTAGTTGGCCACGAGCAGTACTTC.

This chain links TRBV15 with TRBJ2-7; D is undetermined. Germline V gene data show CDR1 as LNHNV and CDR2 as YYDKDF (reference sequence). This CDR3 spans 14 amino acids. V was pared by 1 base and J by 2 bases, with 9 bases between. CDR3 nucleotide sequence: TGTGCCACCAGCAGAGGGCCTTCGACCTACGAGCAGTACTTC. This encodes CATSRGPSTYEQYF.

The chain recombines TRBV7-9 with TRBJ2-1; 7 nucleotides line up with TRBD1. Germline values: CDR1 SEHNR, CDR2 FQNEAQ (reference sequence). The CDR3 runs to 17 residues. V trimming: 5 bases; J trimming: 2 bases; junction bases outside the gene matches: 12. The CDR3 DNA follows: TGTGCCAGCAGCCCACGGACAGGCTATAGCGCCTACAATGAGCAGTTCTTC. It codes for CASSPRTGYSAYNEQFF.

The chain combines TRBV11-2 with TRBJ2-3; 10 nucleotides align to TRBD1. Germline CDR1 is SGHAT and CDR2 is FQNNGV. CDR3 length: 15 residues. The trim removed 6 bases at V and 3 bases at J, leaving 6 bases unmatched. CDR3 region: CASSRQGARTDTQYF. CDR3 in DNA: TGTGCCAGCAGTCGACAGGGGGCGCGAACAGATACGCAGTATTTT. The entire variable domain, with the rest obtained from reference TRBV11-2 and TRBJ2-3, is as follows: EAGVAQSPRYKIIEKRQSVAFWCNPISGHATLYWYQQILGQGPKLLIQFQNNGVVDDSQLPKDRFSAERLKGVDSTLKIQPAKLEDSAVYLCASSRQGARTDTQYFGPGTRLTVL.

This rearrangement joins TRBV15 to TRBJ1-4; D remains unclear. Trimming left V 5 bases short and J 8 bases short, with 12 bases between. The CDR3 runs 13 residues. Germline loops: CDR1 LNHNV, CDR2 YYDKDF (reference sequence). The CDR3 DNA sequence: TGTGCCACCAGCCGACTGGTCTCCGAAAAACTGTTTTTT. This codes for CATSRLVSEKLFF.

The chain recombines TRBV28 with TRBJ1-1, with D maybe TRBD1 (5 bases). The germline V gene encodes CDR1 MDHEN and CDR2 SYDVKM. V was trimmed by 2 bases and J by 10 bases, leaving 14 bases between them. The CDR3 runs 13 residues. CDR3 in DNA: TGTGCCAGCAGTTTACTAGGCACCGGGGGAGCTTTCTTT. Amino acids: CASSLLGTGGAFF.

This sequence joins TRBV9 and TRBJ2-3, with a weak D call TRBD2 (6 bases). The V end lost 0 bases, the J end lost 0 bases, and 14 bases lay between the germline ends. CDR1 and CDR2 from the germline V gene are SGDLS and YYNGEE. The CDR3 loop spans 17 amino acids. CDR3 loop: CASSVGSLGTSTDTQYF. For the CDR3, the DNA is TGTGCCAGCAGCGTAGGGTCTTTGGGGACTAGCACAGATACGCAGTATTTT.

V usage is TRBV2 and J usage is TRBJ2-5; perhaps TRBD1 as D (5 bases). V lost 5 bases and J lost 4, with 14 bases in between. The CDR3 spans 14 residues. The germline gives CDR1 SNHLY, CDR2 FYNNEI. The CDR3, as DNA: TGTGCCAGCAGTCCCCCGACAGTTGCAGAGACCCAGTACTTC. This gives the protein CASSPPTVAETQYF.

This chain uses TRBV5-1 with TRBJ2-1; D not certain. The CDR3 extends over 12 amino acids. Germline CDR1 and CDR2: SGHRS and YFSETQ. V dropped 0 bases and J dropped 5 bases, with 3 bases sitting between them. The CDR3: CASSLANNEQFF. The CDR3 DNA reads as TGCGCCAGCAGCTTGGCCAACAATGAGCAGTTCTTC.

The chain employs TRBV7-3 and TRBJ2-1; D unresolved. V was clipped by 5 bases and J by 7 bases, with 15 bases between them. The germline gives CDR1 SGHTA, CDR2 FQGTGA. This CDR3 region has 14 residues. The CDR3 DNA sequence: TGTGCCAGCAGCCCCACGCCCCTCGGTAATGAGCAGTTCTTC. This encodes CASSPTPLGNEQFF.

The gene calls are TRBV29-1 and TRBJ1-2, with a tentative D call TRBD1 (6 bases). This CDR3 region has 15 residues. Germline V lookup: CDR1 SQVTM, CDR2 ANQGSEA. V was shortened by 0 bases and J by 1 base, with 12 bases between the two germline ends. Here the CDR3 reads CSVEEGGNRNYGYTF. The DNA for the CDR3 is TGCAGCGTTGAAGAAGGGGGTAACCGTAACTATGGCTACACCTTC.

The J gene is TRBJ1-2, the V gene TRBV6-5; 11 bases are a match to TRBD1. Germline V CDR1 and CDR2: MNHEY, SVGAGI. The CDR3 covers 15 residues. V lost 5 bases, J lost 8 bases, and 10 bases stayed unmatched. The CDR3 region is CASSHDRRTGGGYTF. CDR3 DNA sequence: TGTGCCAGCAGTCACGATAGACGGACAGGGGGCGGCTACACCTTC.

The chain recombines TRBV2 with TRBJ2-3, with TRBD2 identical over 7 bases. The J segment lost 0 bases and the V segment lost 6 bases, leaving 6 bases of the junction unmatched. The CDR3 extends over 15 amino acids. Germline loops: CDR1 SNHLY, CDR2 FYNNEI. The CDR3 sequence is CASRSLAESTDTQYF. The CDR3 DNA follows: TGTGCCAGCAGATCCCTAGCGGAAAGCACAGATACGCAGTATTTT.

The chain employs TRBV7-3 and TRBJ1-1; 9 positions agree with TRBD1. V lost 5 bases and J lost 2; bases outside the gene matches: 3. The CDR3 length is 14 residues. Germline V gives CDR1 SGHTA, CDR2 FQGTGA. Here the CDR3 DNA reads TGTGCCAGCAGCCCGGGACAGGGAAACACTGAAGCTTTCTTT. This sequence encodes CASSPGQGNTEAFF. The full variable domain, with the rest looked up from reference TRBV7-3 and TRBJ1-1, is GAGVSQTPSNKVTEKGKYVELRCDPISGHTALYWYRQSLGQGPEFLIYFQGTGAADDSGLPNDRFFAVRPEGSVSTLKIQRTERGDSAVYLCASSPGQGNTEAFFGQGTRLTVV.

The DNA for the CDR3 is TGTGCCAGCAGCCGGAGGACTAGCGGGATCTACGAGCAGTACTTC. This encodes CASSRRTSGIYEQYF. The V gene is TRBV7-2, the J gene TRBJ2-7; 12 nucleotides line up with TRBD2. The length of the CDR3 is 15 residues. Unmatched junction bases numbered 5, after V lost 5 bases and J lost 3 bases. Germline assignment: CDR1 SGHTA and CDR2 FQGNSA. Full variable domain (rest looked up from reference TRBV7-2 and TRBJ2-7): GAGVSQSPSNKVTEKGKDVELRCDPISGHTALYWYRQSLGQGLEFLIYFQGNSAPDKSGLPSDRFSAERTGGSVSTLTIQRTQQEDSAVYLCASSRRTSGIYEQYFGPGTRLTVT.

This clone appeared once. V usage is TRBV2 and J usage is TRBJ1-1, with a tentative D call TRBD1 (5 bases). Trimming removed 6 bases at V and 5 bases at J, with 19 bases between. This CDR3 has 15 amino acids. The germline V gene has CDR1 SNHLY and CDR2 FYNNEI. Here the CDR3 reads CASSERGAGHTEAFF. CDR3 DNA: TGTGCCAGCAGCGAGCGAGGAGCAGGGCATACTGAAGCTTTCTTT.

The chain couples TRBV7-9 to TRBJ2-7; D is unclear. CDR3 size: 13 residues. The germline V gene encodes CDR1 SEHNR and CDR2 FQNEAQ (reference sequence). V lost 5 bases and J 0 bases, leaving 8 bases between the germline ends. CDR3 DNA: TGTGCCAGCAGCCCCCGGAGCTCCTACGAGCAGTACTTC. Its translation: CASSPRSSYEQYF.

In regard to this clone: An end of the junction differs from the germline gene, which may be a read error. The rearrangement links TRBV7-9 to TRBJ1-4; weak D call: TRBD1 (6 bases). The germline CDR1 and CDR2 sequences are SEHNR and FQNEAQ (reference sequence). The CDR3 runs to 12 residues. In DNA form, the CDR3 reads TGTGCCAGCAGCTTAGTTGGGACACAACTCTTTTTT. This encodes CASSLVGTQLFF.

On this clone itself: An end of the junction differs from the germline gene, which may be a read error. The chain combines TRBV2 with TRBJ2-5; 7 nucleotides agree with TRBD1. This CDR3 comprises 15 residues. Germline V lookup: CDR1 SNHLY, CDR2 FYNNEI. CDR3 in amino acids: CASSDYGTASEAQYF. CDR3 nucleotide sequence: TGTGCCAGCAGTGACTACGGGACAGCCTCAGAGGCCCAGTACTTC.

This chain links TRBV5-1 with TRBJ1-4, with a tentative D call TRBD1 (5 bases). Trimming cost V 8 bases and J 0 bases, with 17 bases left between them. The CDR3 is made up of 16 amino acids. CDR1 SGHRS and CDR2 YFSETQ come from the germline V gene. The CDR3 sequence is CARLSHPGATNEKLFF. The CDR3 nucleotides read TGCGCCAGGTTGTCGCACCCGGGGGCAACTAATGAAAAACTGTTTTTT.

This clone has a single count. CDR3 sequence (DNA): TGTGCCAGCAGCTTAACCGGCTCTAGCGGGAGGGCCGAGCAGTTCTTC. Residues: CASSLTGSSGRAEQFF. The chain joins TRBV7-2 to TRBJ2-1; TRBD2 matches 12 bases. CDR3 length: 16 amino acids. V was clipped by 2 bases and J by 10 bases; unmatched bases: 9. CDR1 and CDR2 from the germline V gene are SGHTA and FQGNSA.

Only one count was recorded for this clone. The chain combines TRBV5-1 with TRBJ2-1; 9 bases map to TRBD2. V dropped 4 bases and J dropped 7; count of bases not matched to a gene: 12. The CDR3 runs to 16 residues. Germline assignment: CDR1 SGHRS and CDR2 YFSETQ. The CDR3 reads CASSARLAGLGNEQFF. CDR3 nucleotide sequence: TGCGCCAGCAGCGCTCGCCTAGCGGGGCTTGGGAATGAGCAGTTCTTC.

V and J are TRBV19 and TRBJ2-1, with 15 bases aligning to TRBD2. J lost 2 bases, V lost 6 bases, and 8 bases had no gene match. This CDR3 is built from 18 residues. The germline gives CDR1 LNHDA, CDR2 SQIVND (reference sequence). CDR3 amino acids: CASRNAGTSGRTYNEQFF. The CDR3 DNA reads TGTGCCAGTAGAAACGCCGGGACTAGCGGGAGGACCTACAATGAGCAGTTCTTC. The complete variable domain, with remaining parts taken from reference TRBV19 and TRBJ2-1, reads DGGITQSPKYLFRKEGQNVTLSCEQNLNHDAMYWYRQDPGQGLRLIYYSQIVNDFQKGDIAEGYSVSREKKESFPLTVTSAQKNPTAFYLCASRNAGTSGRTYNEQFFGPGTRLTVL.

The chain employs TRBV4-3 and TRBJ2-1; 14 bases match TRBD2. The CDR3 consists of 16 residues. Germline lookup yields CDR1 LGHNA and CDR2 YSLEER. J was trimmed by 9 bases and V by 4 bases; bases with no gene match: 8. CDR3 bases: TGCGCCAGCAGCCCCCGACTAGCGGGAGGGCCGAGTGAGCAGTTCTTC. This sequence encodes CASSPRLAGGPSEQFF.

This clone was seen just once. DNA for the CDR3: TGCGCCAGCAGAACAGGGAACCGTGAGACCCAGTACTTC. Translation gives CASRTGNRETQYF. The chain has TRBV5-1 and TRBJ2-5, with D maybe TRBD1 (6 bases). The CDR3 consists of 13 residues. The germline gives CDR1 SGHRS, CDR2 YFSETQ. V lost 5 bases and J 5 bases, leaving 13 bases between the germline ends.

The chain couples TRBV15 to TRBJ2-3, with 7 bases fitting TRBD1. The CDR3 extends over 14 amino acids. CDR1 and CDR2 (germline): LNHNV, YYDKDF (reference sequence). Unmatched junction bases numbered 2, after V lost 0 bases and J lost 5 bases. As DNA, the CDR3 is TGTGCCACCAGCAGAGATCAGGGGGTAGATACGCAGTATTTT. Translation gives CATSRDQGVDTQYF.

The chain uses TRBV18 and TRBJ2-7, with 8 bases aligning to TRBD2. V gave up 3 bases and J gave up 5 bases; unmatched junction bases: 9. The CDR3 is 15 residues long. Per germline, CDR1 KGHSH and CDR2 LQKENI. The CDR3 DNA sequence: TGTGCCAGCTCACCCCCTCGGGGGGGCGCCAACGAGCAGTACTTC. It codes for CASSPPRGGANEQYF.